The clone carrying this TCR beta chain was recorded once. Its specificity is unknown. The germline gives CDR1 SNHLY, CDR2 FYNNEI. The CDR3 consists of 11 residues. Trimming removed 3 bases from V and 5 bases from J, with 4 bases in between. The data belong to a study of T cell responses to AZD1222 COVID-19 vaccine. Findings of the study overall: Rises in breadth and depth of Spike-specific TCRs came after two AZD1222 doses. Regions left unmutated in variants are reportedly the target of nearly half of spike-specific TCRs. Spike as a whole was targeted by vaccine-associated CD4 TCRs, dominant at 160-218 and 743-854. Among AZD1222 vaccinees, only five or six were seropositive at baseline.

The protocol was immunoSEQ multiplex PCR, while the TCRdb copy is restricted to in-frame clones and leaves out a portion. The sample has more than 150,000 clones; 90% are singletons. J is TRBJ2-5 and V is TRBV2, with D hard to call. The TCR comes from an adult in good health. The source material was peripheral blood, sampled on day 0 of AZD1222 vaccination. CDR3 in DNA: TGTGCCAGCAGTGAGTCGGAGACCCAGTACTTC. It encodes CASSESETQYF.